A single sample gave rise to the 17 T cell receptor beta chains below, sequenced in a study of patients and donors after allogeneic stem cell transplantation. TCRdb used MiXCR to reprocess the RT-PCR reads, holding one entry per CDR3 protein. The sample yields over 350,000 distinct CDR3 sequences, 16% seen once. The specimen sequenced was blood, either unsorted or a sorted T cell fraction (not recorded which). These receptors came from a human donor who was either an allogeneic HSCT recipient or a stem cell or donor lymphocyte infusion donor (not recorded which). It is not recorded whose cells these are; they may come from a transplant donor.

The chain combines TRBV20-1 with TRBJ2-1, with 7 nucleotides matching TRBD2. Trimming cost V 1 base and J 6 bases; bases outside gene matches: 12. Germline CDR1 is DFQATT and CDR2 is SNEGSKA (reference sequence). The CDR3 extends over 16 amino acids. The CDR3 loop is CSARVPGGSLGNEQFF. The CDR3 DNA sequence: TGCAGTGCTAGAGTTCCGGGCGGGAGTTTGGGCAATGAGCAGTTCTTC.

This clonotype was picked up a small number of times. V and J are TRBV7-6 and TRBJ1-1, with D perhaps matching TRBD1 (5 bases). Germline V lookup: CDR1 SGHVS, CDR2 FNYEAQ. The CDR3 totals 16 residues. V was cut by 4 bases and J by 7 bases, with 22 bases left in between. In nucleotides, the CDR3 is TGTGCCAGCAGCTCCTTCGTCCGACAGCCAAGGAATGAAGCTTTCTTT. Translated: CASSSFVRQPRNEAFF.

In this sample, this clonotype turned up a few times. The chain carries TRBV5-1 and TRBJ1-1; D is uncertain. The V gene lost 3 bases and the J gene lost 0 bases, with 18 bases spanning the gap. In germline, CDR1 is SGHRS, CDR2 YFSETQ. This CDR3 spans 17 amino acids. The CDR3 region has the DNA TGCGCCAGCAGCTCACTAAGGACGGACTTCATGAACACTGAAGCTTTCTTT. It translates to CASSSLRTDFMNTEAFF.

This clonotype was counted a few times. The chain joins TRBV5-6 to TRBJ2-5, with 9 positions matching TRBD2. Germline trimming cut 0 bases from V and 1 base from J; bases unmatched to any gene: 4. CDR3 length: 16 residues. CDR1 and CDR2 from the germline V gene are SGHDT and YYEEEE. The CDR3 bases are TGTGCCAGCAGCTTGGTTTCTAGCGGGGCCCAAGAGACCCAGTACTTC. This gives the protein CASSLVSSGAQETQYF.

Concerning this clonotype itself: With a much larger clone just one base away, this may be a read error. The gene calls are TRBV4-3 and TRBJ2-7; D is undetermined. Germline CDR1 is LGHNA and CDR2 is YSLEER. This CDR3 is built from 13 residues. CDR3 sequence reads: CASSQDHGYERYF. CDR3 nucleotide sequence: TGCGCCAGCAGCCAAGATCACGGCTACGAGCGGTACTTC.

The chain's CDR3 is CASSFVPSTDTQYF. The CDR3 DNA reads TGTGCCAGCAGTTTCGTCCCGAGCACAGATACGCAGTATTTT. V is TRBV12-3 or TRBV12-4 and J is TRBJ2-3; D is ambiguous. The CDR3 totals 14 residues. V lost 3 bases and J 0 bases, leaving 7 bases between the germline ends.

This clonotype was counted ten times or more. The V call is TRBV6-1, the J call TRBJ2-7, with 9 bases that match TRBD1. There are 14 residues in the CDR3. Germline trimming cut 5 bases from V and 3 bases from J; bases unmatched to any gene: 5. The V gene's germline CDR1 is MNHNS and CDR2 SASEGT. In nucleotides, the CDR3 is TGTGCCAGCAGTCGCGGACAGGGGAGCTACGAGCAGTACTTC. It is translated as CASSRGQGSYEQYF.

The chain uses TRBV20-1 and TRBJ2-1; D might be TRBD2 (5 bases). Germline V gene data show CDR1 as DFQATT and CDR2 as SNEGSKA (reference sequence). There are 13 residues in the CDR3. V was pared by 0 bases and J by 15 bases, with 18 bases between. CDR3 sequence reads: CSARDRGISHWFF. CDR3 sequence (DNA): TGCAGTGCTAGAGACCGAGGGATATCTCATTGGTTCTTC.

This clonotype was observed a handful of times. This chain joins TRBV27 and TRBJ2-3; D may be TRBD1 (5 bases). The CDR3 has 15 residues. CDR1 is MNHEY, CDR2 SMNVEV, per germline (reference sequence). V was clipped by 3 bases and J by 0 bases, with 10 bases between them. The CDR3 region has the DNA TGTGCCAGCAGTTTCGGCAGGGTCAGCACAGATACGCAGTATTTT. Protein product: CASSFGRVSTDTQYF.

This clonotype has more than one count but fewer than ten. CDR3 amino acids: CASRTSGGLNEQYF. Here the CDR3 DNA reads TGTGCCAGCAGAACGTCGGGGGGGCTGAACGAGCAGTACTTC. The rearrangement uses TRBV11-2 and TRBJ2-7; TRBD2 agrees at 8 bases. The V gene end was trimmed by 6 bases and the J gene end by 5 bases; junction bases not matched to a gene: 9. This CDR3 has 14 amino acids. Germline lookup yields CDR1 SGHAT and CDR2 FQNNGV.

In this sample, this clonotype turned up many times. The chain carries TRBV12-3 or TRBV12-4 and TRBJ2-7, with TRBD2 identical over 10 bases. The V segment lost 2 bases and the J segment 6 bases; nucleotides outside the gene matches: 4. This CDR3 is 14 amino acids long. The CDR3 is CASSLFASGGEQYF. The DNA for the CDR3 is TGTGCCAGCAGTTTATTCGCTAGCGGGGGCGAGCAGTACTTC.

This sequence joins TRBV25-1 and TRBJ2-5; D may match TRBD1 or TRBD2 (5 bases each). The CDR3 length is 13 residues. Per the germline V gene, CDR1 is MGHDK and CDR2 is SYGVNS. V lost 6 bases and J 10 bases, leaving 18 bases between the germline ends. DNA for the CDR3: TGTGCCAGCAGCCTAAGGGACCTTGAGGGCCAGTACTTC. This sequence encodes CASSLRDLEGQYF.

CDR3 loop: CSYFGRNEKLFF. In DNA, the CDR3 is TGCAGCTATTTTGGTCGTAATGAAAAACTGTTTTTT. V usage is TRBV29-1 and J usage is TRBJ1-4, with D uncertain. Germline V gene sequence: CDR1 SQVTM, CDR2 ANQGSEA. The CDR3 is 12 amino acids. Between the trimmed V and J ends, which lost 8 bases and 4 bases, there was a span of 11 bases.

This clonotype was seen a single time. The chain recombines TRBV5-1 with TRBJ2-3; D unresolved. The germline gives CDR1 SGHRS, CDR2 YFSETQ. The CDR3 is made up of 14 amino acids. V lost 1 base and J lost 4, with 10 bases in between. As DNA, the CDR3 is TGCGCCAGCAGCTTGCGGTGGAAGCCAGATACGCAGTATTTT. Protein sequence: CASSLRWKPDTQYF.

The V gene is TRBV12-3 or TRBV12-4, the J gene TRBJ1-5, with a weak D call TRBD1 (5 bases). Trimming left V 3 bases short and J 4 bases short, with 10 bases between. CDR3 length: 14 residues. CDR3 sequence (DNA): TGTGCCAGCAGTTTGGAGGGGCTTAATCAGCCCCAGCATTTT. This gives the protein CASSLEGLNQPQHF.

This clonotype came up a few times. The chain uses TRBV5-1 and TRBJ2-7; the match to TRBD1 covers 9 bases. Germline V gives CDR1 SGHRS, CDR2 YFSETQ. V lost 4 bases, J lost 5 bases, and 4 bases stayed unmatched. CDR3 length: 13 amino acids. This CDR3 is CASSAGTGNEQYF. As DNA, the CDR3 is TGCGCCAGCAGCGCCGGGACAGGGAACGAGCAGTACTTC.

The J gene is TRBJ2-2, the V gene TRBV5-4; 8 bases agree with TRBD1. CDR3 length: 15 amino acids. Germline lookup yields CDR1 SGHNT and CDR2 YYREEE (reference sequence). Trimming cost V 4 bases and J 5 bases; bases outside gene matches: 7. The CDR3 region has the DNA TGTGCCAGCAGCATCGACAGGGGATATACCGGGGAGCTGTTTTTT. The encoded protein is CASSIDRGYTGELFF.